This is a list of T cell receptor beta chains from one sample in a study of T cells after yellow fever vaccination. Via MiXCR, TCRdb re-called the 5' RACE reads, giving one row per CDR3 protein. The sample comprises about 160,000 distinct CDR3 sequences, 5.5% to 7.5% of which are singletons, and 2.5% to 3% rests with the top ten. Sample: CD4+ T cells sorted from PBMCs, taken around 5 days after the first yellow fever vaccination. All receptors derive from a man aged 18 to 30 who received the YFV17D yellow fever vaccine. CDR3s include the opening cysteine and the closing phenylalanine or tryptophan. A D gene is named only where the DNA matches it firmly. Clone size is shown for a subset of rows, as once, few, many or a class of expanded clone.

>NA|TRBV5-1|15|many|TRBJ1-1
CASSSGPPRDTEAFF
TGCGCCAGCAGCTCGGGACCCCCACGGGACACTGAAGCTTTCTTT
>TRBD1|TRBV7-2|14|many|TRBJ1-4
CASSPNRGGGKLFF
TGTGCCAGCAGCCCAAACAGGGGCGGGGGAAAACTGTTTTTT
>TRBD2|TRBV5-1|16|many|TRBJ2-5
CASSPTGTSGQETQYF
TGCGCCAGCAGCCCGACAGGGACTAGCGGACAAGAGACCCAGTACTTC
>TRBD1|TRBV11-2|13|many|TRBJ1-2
CASRAQGARGYTF
TGTGCCAGCAGAGCCCAGGGGGCGCGTGGCTACACCTTC
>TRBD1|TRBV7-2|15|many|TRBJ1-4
CASSRTGALGEKLFF
TGTGCCAGCAGCCGAACAGGGGCTCTGGGGGAAAAACTGTTTTTT
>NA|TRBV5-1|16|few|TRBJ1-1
CASSLVGGQGNTEAFF
TGCGCCAGCAGCTTGGTCGGGGGTCAGGGGAACACTGAAGCTTTCTTT
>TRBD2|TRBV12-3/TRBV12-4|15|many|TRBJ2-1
CASSLTGGKHNEQFF
TGTGCCAGCAGTTTAACGGGGGGTAAACACAATGAGCAGTTCTTC
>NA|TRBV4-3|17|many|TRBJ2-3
CASSPRMKDPNTDTQYF
TGCGCCAGCAGCCCCCGAATGAAAGATCCCAACACAGATACGCAGTATTTT
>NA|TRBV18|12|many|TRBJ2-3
CASSPPADTQYF
TGTGCCAGCTCACCACCAGCGGATACGCAGTATTTT
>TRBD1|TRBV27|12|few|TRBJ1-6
CASRDRVSPLHF
TGTGCCAGCAGGGACAGGGTTTCACCCCTCCACTTT
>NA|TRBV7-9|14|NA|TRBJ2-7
CASSFRTASYEQYF
TGTGCCAGCAGCTTTCGGACAGCTAGCTACGAGCAGTACTTC
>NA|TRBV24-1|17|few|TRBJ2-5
CATSDPGRGEAQETQYF
TGTGCCACCAGTGATCCGGGAAGGGGGGAAGCTCAAGAGACCCAGTACTTC
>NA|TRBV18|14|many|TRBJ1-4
CASSPRGANEKLFF
TGTGCCAGCTCACCCCGGGGTGCAAATGAAAAACTGTTTTTT
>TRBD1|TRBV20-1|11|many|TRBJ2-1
CSGQGASEQFF
TGCAGTGGGCAGGGGGCGTCTGAGCAGTTCTTC
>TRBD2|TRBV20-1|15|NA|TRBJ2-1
CSAREPSGGRSEQFF
TGCAGTGCTAGAGAACCTAGCGGGGGGCGCAGTGAGCAGTTCTTC
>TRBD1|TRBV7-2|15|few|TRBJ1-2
CASSLDRGFRYGYTF
TGTGCCAGCAGCTTAGACAGGGGGTTTCGATATGGCTACACCTTC
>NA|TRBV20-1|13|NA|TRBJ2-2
CSAALRNTGELFF
TGCAGTGCCGCCCTCAGGAACACCGGGGAGCTGTTTTTT
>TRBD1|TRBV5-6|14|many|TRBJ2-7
CASSGGQGLREQYF
TGTGCCAGCAGCGGCGGACAGGGGCTACGGGAGCAGTACTTC
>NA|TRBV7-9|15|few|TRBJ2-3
CASSLGPGLVDTQYF
TGTGCCAGCAGCTTAGGTCCAGGACTCGTCGATACGCAGTATTTT
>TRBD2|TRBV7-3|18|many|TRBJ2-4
CASSPGLAGVLAKNIQYF
TGTGCCAGCAGTCCCGGACTAGCGGGGGTTCTAGCCAAAAACATTCAGTACTTC
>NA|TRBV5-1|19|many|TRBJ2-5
CAIWGERIRRSENQETQYF
TGCGCCATCTGGGGGGAACGGATAAGAAGGTCGGAGAACCAAGAGACCCAGTACTTC
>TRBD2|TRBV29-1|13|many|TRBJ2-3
CSVSLARTDTQYF
TGCAGCGTATCACTAGCGCGCACAGATACGCAGTATTTT
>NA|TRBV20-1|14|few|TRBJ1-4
CSAGRGAVNEKLFF
TGCAGTGCCGGGCGGGGGGCGGTTAATGAAAAACTGTTTTTT
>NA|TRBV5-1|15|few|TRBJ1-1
CASSLIGASNTEAFF
TGCGCCAGCAGCTTGATCGGGGCCTCGAACACTGAAGCTTTCTTT
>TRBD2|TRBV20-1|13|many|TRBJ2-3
CSAPTAGADTQYF
TGCAGTGCGCCAACAGCGGGGGCTGATACGCAGTATTTT
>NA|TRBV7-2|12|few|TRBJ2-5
CASSLAVGSSNF
TGTGCCAGCAGCTTAGCGGTTGGAAGCTCTAACTTC
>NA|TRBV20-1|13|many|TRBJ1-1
CSAHNPMNTEAFF
TGCAGTGCTCACAATCCTATGAACACTGAAGCTTTCTTT
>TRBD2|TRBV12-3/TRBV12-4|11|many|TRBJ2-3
CATRGADTQYF
TGTGCCACCCGGGGGGCAGATACGCAGTATTTT
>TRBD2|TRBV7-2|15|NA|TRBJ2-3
CASSLVAGSTDTQYF
TGTGCCAGCAGCTTGGTAGCGGGGAGCACAGATACGCAGTATTTT
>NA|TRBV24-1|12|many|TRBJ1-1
CATSDPNTEAFF
TGTGCCACCAGTGATCCGAACACTGAAGCTTTCTTT
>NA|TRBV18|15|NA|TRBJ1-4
CASSHAGEPNEKLFF
TGTGCCAGCTCACACGCGGGGGAGCCTAATGAAAAACTGTTTTTT
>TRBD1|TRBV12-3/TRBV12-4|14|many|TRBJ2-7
CASSSTGASYEQYF
TGTGCCAGCAGTTCGACAGGGGCGTCCTACGAGCAGTACTTC
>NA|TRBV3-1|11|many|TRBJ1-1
CASSQRSEAFF
TGTGCCAGCAGCCAAAGGAGTGAAGCTTTCTTT
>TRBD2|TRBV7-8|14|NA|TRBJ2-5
CASSSSGSKETQYF
TGTGCCAGCAGCTCTAGCGGGTCGAAAGAGACCCAGTACTTC
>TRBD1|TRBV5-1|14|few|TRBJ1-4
CASSTGQTDEKLFF
TGCGCCAGCAGTACGGGACAGACGGATGAAAAACTGTTTTTT
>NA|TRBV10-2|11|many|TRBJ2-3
CASSAIDTQYF
TGCGCCAGCAGTGCAATAGATACGCAGTATTTT
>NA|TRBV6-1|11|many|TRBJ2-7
CASSARGEQYF
TGTGCCAGCAGTGCCCGGGGCGAGCAGTACTTC
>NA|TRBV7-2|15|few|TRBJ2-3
CASSRRGGEADTQYF
TGTGCCAGCAGCCGCAGGGGAGGAGAGGCAGATACGCAGTATTTT
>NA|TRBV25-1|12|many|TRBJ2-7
CASSPGIGEQYF
TGTGCCAGCAGTCCAGGGATAGGCGAGCAGTACTTC
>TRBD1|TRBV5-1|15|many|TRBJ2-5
CASSLRDRGRQTQYF
TGCGCCAGCAGCTTGAGGGACAGGGGGCGGCAGACCCAGTACTTC
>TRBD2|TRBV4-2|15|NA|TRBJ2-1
CASSPRTSGGSEQFF
TGTGCCAGCAGCCCAAGGACTAGCGGCGGTAGTGAGCAGTTCTTC
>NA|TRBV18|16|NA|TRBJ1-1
CASSAVFGESGTEAFF
TGTGCCAGCTCAGCTGTATTTGGGGAATCGGGCACTGAAGCTTTCTTT
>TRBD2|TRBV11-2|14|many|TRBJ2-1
CASSFGGAYNEQFF
TGTGCCAGCAGCTTCGGGGGGGCCTACAATGAGCAGTTCTTC
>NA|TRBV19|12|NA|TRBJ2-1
CASSIGREPQFF
TGTGCCAGTAGTATCGGCAGAGAGCCACAGTTCTTC
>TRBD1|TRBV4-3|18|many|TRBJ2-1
CASSQGAGQGLGDNEQFF
TGCGCCAGCAGCCAAGGTGCCGGACAGGGGCTAGGGGACAATGAGCAGTTCTTC
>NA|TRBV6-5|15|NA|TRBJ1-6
CASRPGGIRDSPLHF
TGTGCCAGCAGACCCGGGGGGATCCGGGATTCACCCCTCCACTTT
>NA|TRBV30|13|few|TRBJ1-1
CAWTEQLNTEAFF
TGTGCCTGGACCGAACAGCTGAACACTGAAGCTTTCTTT
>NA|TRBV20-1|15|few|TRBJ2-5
CSARSPFGVGETQYF
TGCAGTGCTAGATCTCCCTTCGGAGTAGGAGAGACCCAGTACTTC
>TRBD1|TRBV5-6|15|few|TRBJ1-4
CASSLRQGPREKLFF
TGTGCCAGCAGCCTAAGACAGGGACCAAGAGAAAAACTGTTTTTT
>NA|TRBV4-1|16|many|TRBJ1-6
CASSQGYRDPNSPLHF
TGCGCCAGCAGCCAGGGGTACCGGGACCCTAATTCACCCCTCCACTTT
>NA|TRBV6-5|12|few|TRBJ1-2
CASLVQLYGYTF
TGTGCCAGCCTGGTACAACTCTATGGCTACACCTTC
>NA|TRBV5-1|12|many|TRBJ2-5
CASSLEDQTQYF
TGCGCCAGCAGCTTGGAGGACCAGACCCAGTACTTC
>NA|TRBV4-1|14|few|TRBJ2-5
CASSPRTAEETQYF
TGCGCCAGCAGCCCGAGGACAGCCGAGGAGACCCAGTACTTC
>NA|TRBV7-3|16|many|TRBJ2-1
CASSLNAFQGGNEQFF
TGTGCCAGCAGCTTAAACGCCTTCCAGGGTGGCAATGAGCAGTTCTTC
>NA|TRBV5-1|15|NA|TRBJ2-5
CASSLGNGGRETQYF
TGCGCCAGCAGCTTAGGAAACGGGGGTCGAGAGACCCAGTACTTC